This TCR beta chain was sequenced for a study of cytotoxic CD8 clonotypes in ibrutinib-treated CLL. Background on the study: Treatment had run for a median roughly 13 months, range 6 to 36, when response samples were taken.

About this clone: What it recognizes is unknown.

CDR3 length: 14 residues. Germline V CDR1 and CDR2: MNHNS, SASEGT. The V and J ends lost 7 bases and 4 bases respectively, with 11 bases between them. Overall study results and limits: At ibrutinib response, clonality increased, and at progression it declined back toward baseline. On treatment, the uncommon public clonotypes contracted or remained stable.

TCRdb keeps only in-frame clones here, not all; method: immunoSEQ multiplex PCR. The repertoire holds 150,000 to 200,000 clones, with roughly 80% as singletons. The TCR sequence derives from a human donor with chronic lymphocytic leukemia. The sample was PBMCs, taken after 24 months of ibrutinib treatment. The chain recombines TRBV6-1 with TRBJ2-6; D is possibly TRBD2 (5 bases). The CDR3 sequence: CASIILAGANVLTF. DNA for the CDR3: TGTGCCAGCATTATCCTAGCCGGGGCCAACGTCCTGACTTTC.